What follows are 8 T cell receptor beta chains derived from one specimen sequenced in a study of cytomegalovirus exposure and HLA in healthy donors. Data came from immunoSEQ multiplex PCR; TCRdb stores just in-frame clones and leaves some out. This sample has 90,000 to 150,000 clones; around 87% occur once, and the top ten carry about 6%. Sequencing was carried out using PBMCs. These receptors came from a woman aged 18-29 years in good health and CMV-seropositive.

V gene TRBV7-9 combines with J gene TRBJ1-5, with 7 positions matching TRBD1. The V gene's germline CDR1 is SEHNR and CDR2 FQNEAQ (reference sequence). Trimming at V came to 1 base and at J to 0 bases, leaving 6 bases not matched to a gene. This CDR3 has 17 residues. CDR3 bases: TGTGCCAGCAGCTTAGGTCAGGGGGATGATAGCAATCAGCCCCAGCATTTT. As protein: CASSLGQGDDSNQPQHF. Using reference TRBV7-9 and TRBJ1-5 for the parts outside the CDR3, the full variable domain is DTGVSQNPRHKITKRGQNVTFRCDPISEHNRLYWYRQTLGQGPEFLTYFQNEAQLEKSRLLSDRFSAERPKGSFSTLEIQRTEQGDSAMYLCASSLGQGDDSNQPQHFGDGTRLSIL.

The chain recombines TRBV7-2 with TRBJ2-3; D is ambiguous. The CDR3 is 12 amino acids. Germline loops: CDR1 SGHTA, CDR2 FQGNSA. V gave up 3 bases and J gave up 6 bases, with 7 bases separating them. The CDR3, as DNA: TGTGCCAGCAGCTTCCTCCCGGATACGCAGTATTTT. Amino acid sequence: CASSFLPDTQYF.

The chain employs TRBV5-1 and TRBJ1-6; D is ambiguous. CDR1 and CDR2 from the germline V gene are SGHRS and YFSETQ. V gave up 0 bases and J gave up 10 bases, with 14 bases separating them. CDR3 length: 15 amino acids. CDR3 residues: CASSLGSGRDSPLHF. The CDR3 DNA sequence: TGCGCCAGCAGCTTGGGTTCTGGGCGCGACTCACCCCTCCACTTT. Full variable domain (rest looked up from reference TRBV5-1 and TRBJ1-6): KAGVTQTPRYLIKTRGQQVTLSCSPISGHRSVSWYQQTPGQGLQFLFEYFSETQRNKGNFPGRFSGRQFSNSRSEMNVSTLELGDSALYLCASSLGSGRDSPLHFGNGTRLTVT.

This rearrangement joins TRBV12-5 to TRBJ2-1; 11 bases line up with TRBD2. CDR3 size: 19 residues. Germline V lookup: CDR1 LGHNT, CDR2 FRNRAP. V gave up 5 bases and J gave up 0 bases; unmatched junction bases: 12. The CDR3, as DNA: TGTGCTAGTGGTCCTGGGGGACTAGCGGTCAGAAGCTCCTACAATGAGCAGTTCTTC. Encoded protein: CASGPGGLAVRSSYNEQFF.

The J gene is TRBJ2-3, the V gene TRBV9, with D possibly being TRBD2 (5 bases). The V and J ends lost 3 bases and 1 base respectively, with 15 bases between them. From germline, CDR1 is SGDLS and CDR2 YYNGEE. This CDR3 is built from 16 residues. CDR3 region: CASSARAAPGTDTQYF. The CDR3 nucleotides read TGTGCCAGCAGCGCCCGAGCGGCTCCAGGCACAGATACGCAGTATTTT.

The chain has TRBV5-1 and TRBJ2-2, with D possibly matching TRBD1 (5 bases). The V and J ends lost 0 bases and 3 bases respectively, with 12 bases between them. CDR3 size: 16 residues. Germline CDR1 is SGHRS and CDR2 is YFSETQ. CDR3 protein: CASSLAQGLDTGELFF. The CDR3 DNA reads as TGCGCCAGCAGCTTGGCGCAGGGATTGGACACCGGGGAGCTGTTTTTT.

V gene TRBV6-6 combines with J gene TRBJ2-5, with 9 bases identical to TRBD1. This CDR3 has 15 residues. Unmatched junction bases numbered 8, after V lost 7 bases and J lost 2 bases. Germline lookup yields CDR1 MNHNY and CDR2 SVGAGI (reference sequence). CDR3 region: CASTEGQGRQETQYF. Here the CDR3 DNA reads TGTGCCAGCACCGAGGGACAGGGTAGGCAAGAGACCCAGTACTTC.

The V gene is TRBV4-3, the J gene TRBJ2-7; 9 positions match TRBD1. The V gene's germline CDR1 is LGHNA and CDR2 YSLEER. The CDR3 has 16 amino acids. J was trimmed by 4 bases and V by 0 bases; bases with no gene match: 7. The CDR3 here is CASSQDLGQGSYEQYF. For the CDR3, the DNA is TGCGCCAGCAGCCAAGATTTAGGACAGGGGAGTTACGAGCAGTACTTC.